This is a list of T cell receptor beta chains from one sample in a study of vaccination and CD4 T cells after COVID-19. These receptors' targets are unknown. TCRdb redid the calling of the PCR reads with MiXCR, one entry per CDR3 protein. In the table there are 2,000 or so distinct CDR3 sequences, 20% of which are singletons. Sequenced: CD4+ T cells from blood, cultured in vitro. The receptors originated from a human donor in good health. CDR3s include the opening cysteine and the closing phenylalanine or tryptophan. The D gene is left open where the match is weak. Clone size is given for some rows only: seen once, a few or many times, or a class if the clone is expanded.

J | D | V | size | DNA | CDR3
TRBJ1-5 | . | TRBV7-2 | medium-sized | TGTGCCAGCAGCCAGGGACATCTCAATCAGCCCCAGCATTTT | CASSQGHLNQPQHF
TRBJ2-7 | . | TRBV5-1 | . | TGCGCCAGCAGCCCGGACAGTCCCGCCTACGAGCAGTACTTC | CASSPDSPAYEQYF
TRBJ1-1 | TRBD1 | TRBV18 | . | TGTGCCAGCTCACCAGGACAGGGAGGGAACACTGAAGCTTTCTTT | CASSPGQGGNTEAFF
TRBJ2-7 | . | TRBV30 | few | TGTGCCTGGAGTGTACCCCACCGAGGGGACGAGCAGTACTTC | CAWSVPHRGDEQYF
TRBJ1-2 | . | TRBV6-2/TRBV6-3 | medium-sized | TGTGCCGGATACAGTACAGCTAACTATGGCTACACCTTC | CAGYSTANYGYTF
TRBJ1-3 | . | TRBV6-1 | few | TGTGCCAGCAGTCCCGACGTCAACTCTGGAAACACCATATATTTT | CASSPDVNSGNTIYF
TRBJ2-7 | . | TRBV7-2 | . | TGTGCCAGCAGCCCATGGAGCTACGAGCAGTACTTC | CASSPWSYEQYF
TRBJ1-3 | . | TRBV4-3 | few | TGCGCCAGCAGCCAAGATCTCGGGACGGGAGGAAACACCATATATTTT | CASSQDLGTGGNTIYF
TRBJ2-5 | TRBD2 | TRBV4-3 | . | TGCGCCAGCAGCCAAGATAGGGCGGGGGGGCTCCGAGAGACCCAGTACTTC | CASSQDRAGGLRETQYF
TRBJ1-2 | . | TRBV28 | few | TGTGCCAGCAGTTTAAGGCACAGTAACTATGGCTACACCTTC | CASSLRHSNYGYTF
TRBJ1-2 | . | TRBV20-1 | . | TGCAGTGCTGGCCAGTGGGCCGATGGGAACTATGGCTACACCTTC | CSAGQWADGNYGYTF
TRBJ2-3 | . | TRBV15 | few | TGTGCCACCAGAACGTCTAGCACAGATACGCAGTATTTT | CATRTSSTDTQYF
TRBJ1-5 | . | TRBV4-2 | . | TGTGCCAGCAGCCAAGGGGGGGGGCCGCAGCCCCAGCATTTT | CASSQGGGPQPQHF
TRBJ1-4 | . | TRBV20-1 | few | TGCAGTGCCAGGAGCTTCGGGGGCTCTAATGAAAAACTGTTTTTT | CSARSFGGSNEKLFF
TRBJ2-1 | . | TRBV15 | . | TGTGCCACCAGCAGAGATGCGAGCTCCTACAATGAGCAGTTCTTC | CATSRDASSYNEQFF
TRBJ1-4 | TRBD1 | TRBV20-1 | . | TGCAGTGCTCCTCGACAGGGAGGCGAAAAACTGTTTTTT | CSAPRQGGEKLFF
TRBJ2-7 | . | TRBV7-2 | . | TGTGCCAGCAGCTCGTGGGCCCCCTCGGAGCAGTACTTC | CASSSWAPSEQYF
TRBJ1-4 | . | TRBV27 | . | TGTGCCAGCAGGGACTCCGGGACGGGGAATGAAAAACTGTTTTTT | CASRDSGTGNEKLFF
TRBJ2-7 | . | TRBV6-1 | . | TGTGCCAGCAGCCCCCCCGCCCGGGGGTACGAGCAGTACTTC | CASSPPARGYEQYF
TRBJ1-3 | . | TRBV2 | . | TGTGCCAGCAGAGCACAGGGACCTGGAAACACCATATATTTT | CASRAQGPGNTIYF
TRBJ2-1 | . | TRBV20-1 | few | TGCAGTGCTAGAGGGACTTCTGGGGAGGCCAATGAGCAGTTCTTC | CSARGTSGEANEQFF
TRBJ2-5 | . | TRBV10-3 | few | TGTGCCATCGGAGGTAGGGGGATTCAAGGGGAGACCCAGTACTTC | CAIGGRGIQGETQYF
TRBJ2-3 | TRBD1 | TRBV7-3 | few | TGTGCCAGCAGCCCGACAGGGGGCACAGATACGCAGTATTTT | CASSPTGGTDTQYF
TRBJ2-7 | . | TRBV7-8 | few | TGTGCCAGCAGCTTAGCGTTCGTATTCACCTACGAGCAGTACTTC | CASSLAFVFTYEQYF
TRBJ2-5 | . | TRBV21-1 | . | TGTGCCAGCAACACCACTAGGACAGGGGGACCCTTGTACCAAGAGACCCAGTACTTC | CASNTTRTGGPLYQETQYF
TRBJ2-5 | . | TRBV6-1 | few | TGTGCCACCCACAGCGGGTCCGAGACCCAGTACTTC | CATHSGSETQYF
TRBJ2-7 | TRBD1 | TRBV24-1 | few | TGTGCCACCAGTGATGCATCCGACAGGGGGCTCTACGAGCAGTACTTC | CATSDASDRGLYEQYF
TRBJ1-2 | . | TRBV9 | . | TGTGCCAGCAGCCCGGGACGGCCCGACTATGGCTACACCTTC | CASSPGRPDYGYTF
TRBJ1-1 | . | TRBV7-2 | . | TGTGCCAGCAGCTTAGTACGGGGAGGCATGGCTTTCTTT | CASSLVRGGMAFF
TRBJ2-5 | . | TRBV6-5 | . | TGTGCCAGCAGTTACTCTGTCGGGGGTGGGACCCAGTACTTC | CASSYSVGGGTQYF
TRBJ1-6 | TRBD1 | TRBV12-5 | . | TGTGCTAGTGGCCAAACCGGGACAGGCTATAATTCACCCCTCCACTTT | CASGQTGTGYNSPLHF
TRBJ2-1 | TRBD2 | TRBV5-1 | . | TGCGCCAGCAGCTCGGGGGGGCCCGGCAATGAGCAGTTCTTC | CASSSGGPGNEQFF
TRBJ2-2 | TRBD2 | TRBV19 | . | TGTGCCAGTAGTATGTGGATAGCGGGGGGCAACACCGGGGAGCTGTTTTTT | CASSMWIAGGNTGELFF
TRBJ1-4 | . | TRBV7-2 | . | TGTGCCAGCAGCTTAAGAGGGGTTGAAAAACTGTTTTTT | CASSLRGVEKLFF
TRBJ2-1 | . | TRBV3-1 | few | TGTGCCAGCAGCCAAGATTCGGCGAGGCCCTACAATGAGCAGTTCTTC | CASSQDSARPYNEQFF
TRBJ1-2 | TRBD1 | TRBV23-1 | . | TGCGCCAACGGACAGGGCAACTATGGCTACACCTTC | CANGQGNYGYTF
TRBJ1-2 | . | TRBV7-2 | medium-sized | TGTGCCAGCAGCTTACGGGCCTATGGCTACACCTTC | CASSLRAYGYTF
TRBJ1-1 | . | TRBV4-3 | few | TGCGCCAGCAGCCAAGATCTCGGGGTACGGACTGAAGCTTTCTTT | CASSQDLGVRTEAFF
TRBJ1-5 | . | TRBV28 | few | TGTGCCAGCAGTTTACTACGAAGGGGCAGCAATCAGCCCCAGCATTTT | CASSLLRRGSNQPQHF
TRBJ2-7 | . | TRBV5-4 | once | TGTGCCAGCAGCTTGGAGGGGGGCCCCAGCTCCTACGAGCAGTACTTC | CASSLEGGPSSYEQYF
TRBJ2-3 | TRBD1 | TRBV30 | . | TGTGCCTGGAGTACAGGGACAGACACAGATACGCAGTATTTT | CAWSTGTDTDTQYF
TRBJ1-1 | . | TRBV7-2 | few | TGTGCCAGCAGCTTACGAATGGGGGAGGCTGAAGCTTTCTTT | CASSLRMGEAEAFF
TRBJ2-7 | . | TRBV6-1 | few | TGTGCCAGCAGTGAACGGTCGGGGGCCGAGACCCTCTACGAGCAGTACTTC | CASSERSGAETLYEQYF
TRBJ2-1 | TRBD2 | TRBV29-1 | . | TGCAGCGTTACCCTGACTAGCGGGAGGGCCGGCTACAATGAGCAGTTCTTC | CSVTLTSGRAGYNEQFF
TRBJ1-2 | . | TRBV30 | few | TGTGCCTGGAGGGGCGCAGCTACTAACTATGGCTACACCTTC | CAWRGAATNYGYTF
TRBJ1-5 | . | TRBV19 | few | TGTGCCAGTAGTATTTTCGGACAGCTTAATCAGCCCCAGCATTTT | CASSIFGQLNQPQHF
TRBJ2-1 | . | TRBV7-8 | . | TGTGCCAGCAGCTTAGCCGCGGGGGCTTCCTACAATGAGCAGTTCTTC | CASSLAAGASYNEQFF
TRBJ1-2 | . | TRBV7-9 | medium-sized | TGTGCCAGCAGCTCGGGACGGCGCGACACCTTC | CASSSGRRDTF
TRBJ2-7 | . | TRBV3-1 | . | TGTGCCAGCAGCCAAGGAACAGGGAGCGAGCAGTACTTC | CASSQGTGSEQYF
TRBJ1-2 | TRBD1 | TRBV5-1 | few | TGCGCCAGCAGCTGGACAGGGGGGAACTATGGCTACACCTTC | CASSWTGGNYGYTF
TRBJ1-4 | . | TRBV6-1 | few | TGTGCCAGCAGTACCCGGTTGACTAATGAAAAACTGTTTTTT | CASSTRLTNEKLFF
TRBJ2-3 | TRBD1 | TRBV6-5 | . | TGTGCCAGCAGTTACGGGGACAGTTATTTCACAGATACGCAGTATTTT | CASSYGDSYFTDTQYF
TRBJ1-5 | . | TRBV7-2 | few | TGTGCCAGCAGCGCCAGTTGGACTCAGCCCCAGCATTTT | CASSASWTQPQHF
TRBJ2-3 | . | TRBV7-2 | few | TGTGCCAGCAGCTTAGCCGGTAATACAGATACGCAGTATTTT | CASSLAGNTDTQYF
TRBJ1-3 | TRBD1 | TRBV19 | . | TGTGCCAGTAGTATCCGGACAGGGGCGAACTCTGGAAACACCATATATTTT | CASSIRTGANSGNTIYF
TRBJ1-6 | . | TRBV7-2 | medium-sized | TGTGCCAGCAGCTTAACGGTAGGGGGGTATTCACCCCTCCACTTT | CASSLTVGGYSPLHF
TRBJ2-3 | . | TRBV10-3 | . | TGTGCCATCAGTGAACTCACAGATACGCAGTATTTT | CAISELTDTQYF
TRBJ2-7 | . | TRBV7-2 | . | TGTGCCAGCAGCTTACGGGCAGGGGATGATCAGTACTTC | CASSLRAGDDQYF
TRBJ2-5 | . | TRBV19 | once | TGTGCCAGTAGTAGGCAGGGAAGCGAGACCCAGTACTTC | CASSRQGSETQYF
TRBJ1-1 | . | TRBV6-5 | medium-sized | TGTGCCAGCAGTTACTCGCGGGGCGTGAACACTGAAGCTTTCTTT | CASSYSRGVNTEAFF